This T cell receptor (beta chain) stems from a study of preoperative IRX-2 immunotherapy in early breast cancer (dated by TCRdb to 2018 to 2020). The CDR3 runs 14 amino acids, cysteine and phenylalanine included. The retained sequence is limited to the CDR3, 42 bases, with the frame set at the first base. Reading the germline V gene (reference sequence) gives CDR1 LNHNV and CDR2 YYDKDF. Relative to germline, V is 1 base shorter and J is 3 bases shorter, with 9 bases between their ends. About this clone: What this receptor recognizes is not known. No much larger clone is present one base from it, and per-base qualities are unavailable.

Libraries were constructed by the immunoSEQ multiplex PCR assay. TCRdb took over this immuneACCESS table, retaining in-frame rearrangements with V and J assigned. Such tables are incomplete; in checked studies, under half of the missing clones stem from an unresolved V gene, and the remainder is unexplained. This sample lists fewer than 35,000 clones; over 85% were detected once. Of the sample, roughly 1.6% falls within the top ten clones. Taken with the paper, the label for treatment or condition translates to: preoperative locoregional IRX-2 cytokine immunotherapy. The samples were obtained from a phase Ib study that tested preoperative, locoregional IRX-2 cytokine immunotherapy designed to prime immune responses. Before surgery, IRX-2 was given to the donors, who were patients with early-stage breast cancer.

The sequence derives from a human donor with breast cancer. The sequences come from tumor tissue, collected after IRX-2 immunotherapy. This chain joins TRBV15 to TRBJ1-1; the D gene lacks a confident call. The nucleotide sequence is TGTGCCACCAGCAGAGTATCGGCCGACACTGAAGCTTTCTTT. This is translated as CATSRVSADTEAFF.